Each of the 4 T cell receptor beta chains below was sequenced from the same sample in a study of cytotoxic CD8 clonotypes in ibrutinib-treated CLL. Libraries were prepared by immunoSEQ multiplex PCR; TCRdb keeps only in-frame clonotypes and omits some of them. Counted here are approximately 70,000 clones, around 80% occurring once; the ten biggest clones make up under 8.5%. Sequences were derived from PBMCs, sampled at disease progression, from a patient treated with ibrutinib. These receptors all come from a human donor with chronic lymphocytic leukemia.

There are a few counts of this clone. The rearrangement links TRBV6-1 to TRBJ1-6; D unresolved. Trimming pared 7 bases from V and 5 bases from J, leaving 12 bases between. Germline assignment: CDR1 MNHNS and CDR2 SASEGT. The CDR3 length is 14 residues. The CDR3 nucleotides read TGTGCCAGCACCCGGGATTTCAATAATTCACCCCTCCACTTT. Its translation is CASTRDFNNSPLHF.

The chain employs TRBV5-1 and TRBJ1-4, with a weak D call TRBD1 (5 bases). CDR1 and CDR2 from the germline V gene are SGHRS and YFSETQ. V was cut by 2 bases and J by 7 bases, with 6 bases left in between. The CDR3 extends over 12 amino acids. The CDR3 coding sequence is TGCGCCAGCAGCTTCACAGGTGAAAAACTGTTTTTT. It translates to CASSFTGEKLFF.

This chain uses TRBV5-8 with TRBJ1-1; D might be TRBD1 (6 bases). Germline values: CDR1 SGHTS, CDR2 YDEGEE. The CDR3 is 16 amino acids. V was clipped by 5 bases and J by 2 bases, with 19 bases between them. The CDR3 is CASRLSWQGSNTEAFF. CDR3 bases: TGTGCCAGCAGGCTAAGCTGGCAGGGGTCCAACACTGAAGCTTTCTTT.

This clone was seen only a few times. The rearrangement joins TRBV6-6 to TRBJ2-3, with no clear D. The germline V and J ends were trimmed by 8 bases and 1 base, with 16 bases remaining between them. This CDR3 is built from 15 residues. Germline V gives CDR1 MNHNY, CDR2 SVGAGI (reference sequence). CDR3 nucleotide sequence: TGTGCCAGCCGCTTGAGTGCAAGTGGCACAGATACGCAGTATTTT. Its translation: CASRLSASGTDTQYF.